Each of the 6 T cell receptor beta chains below was sequenced from the same sample in a study of memory CD8 T cells in hepatitis C reinfection. This sample's time point: peak reinfection, 3 to 8 weeks after reinfection detection. No in vitro expansion preceded TCR sequencing of the sorted cells. This table comes from immunoSEQ multiplex PCR, and its TCRdb copy is limited to in-frame clones, with some not included. Of about 47,000 clones listed, roughly 90% are singletons. The sequencing input was naive CD8+ T cells sorted from blood. All receptors derive from a man aged 18-30 years with hepatitis C virus infection.

This clone is a singleton in its sample. The V gene is TRBV11-2, the J gene TRBJ2-7; D unclear. The CDR3 is made up of 15 amino acids. The germline V gene encodes CDR1 SGHAT and CDR2 FQNNGV. V lost 3 bases and J 3 bases, leaving 15 bases between the germline ends. CDR3 sequence: CASSFVPPKDYEQYV. CDR3 bases: TGTGCCAGCAGCTTCGTTCCACCTAAAGACTACGAGCAGTACGTC.

This clone was recorded a few times. The chain links TRBV29-1 to TRBJ2-1; weak D call: TRBD1 (5 bases). Per the germline V gene, CDR1 is SQVTM and CDR2 is ANQGSEA. The CDR3 runs 14 residues. V gave up 1 base and J gave up 2 bases, with 9 bases separating them. The CDR3 nucleotides are TGCAGCGTTGAAGGAACAGGCCCCTACAATGAGCAGTTCTTC. Translating gives CSVEGTGPYNEQFF.

The genes are TRBV27 and TRBJ2-5; 13 nucleotides match TRBD2. The J segment lost 5 bases and the V segment lost 2 bases, leaving 11 bases of the junction unmatched. This CDR3 region has 18 residues. The germline gives CDR1 MNHEY, CDR2 SMNVEV (reference sequence). CDR3 DNA sequence: TGTGCCAGCAGTTTAATACTAGCGGGGGGGTTAAGAGAGGAGACCCAGTACTTC. Translation gives CASSLILAGGLREETQYF.

This clone was detected only a few times. V usage is TRBV19 and J usage is TRBJ2-7; D is possibly TRBD2 (6 bases). Trimming cost V 2 bases and J 2 bases, with 10 bases left between them. Germline loops: CDR1 LNHDA, CDR2 SQIVND (reference sequence). The CDR3 covers 14 residues. The DNA for the CDR3 is TGTGCCAGTAGTATATTCGGGGGTCCCTACGAGCAGTACTTC. This encodes CASSIFGGPYEQYF.

DNA of the CDR3: TGTGCCAGCAGCTTAGCGCGGGGACAGGGCTACGAGCAGTACTTC. It codes for CASSLARGQGYEQYF. The chain carries TRBV7-9 and TRBJ2-7, with 9 nucleotides matching TRBD1. CDR3 length: 15 residues. Trimming at V came to 0 bases and at J to 3 bases, leaving 3 bases not matched to a gene. Germline V lookup: CDR1 SEHNR, CDR2 FQNEAQ (reference sequence).

The CDR3 coding sequence is TGTGCCAGCAGTTTAGCGCCCATCGGACAGGACTCCCAAGAGACCCAGTACTTC. As protein: CASSLAPIGQDSQETQYF. The genes are TRBV28 and TRBJ2-5, with 7 bases matching TRBD1. The CDR3 length is 18 residues. Germline trimming cut 2 bases from V and 1 base from J; bases unmatched to any gene: 13. Per germline, CDR1 MDHEN and CDR2 SYDVKM.